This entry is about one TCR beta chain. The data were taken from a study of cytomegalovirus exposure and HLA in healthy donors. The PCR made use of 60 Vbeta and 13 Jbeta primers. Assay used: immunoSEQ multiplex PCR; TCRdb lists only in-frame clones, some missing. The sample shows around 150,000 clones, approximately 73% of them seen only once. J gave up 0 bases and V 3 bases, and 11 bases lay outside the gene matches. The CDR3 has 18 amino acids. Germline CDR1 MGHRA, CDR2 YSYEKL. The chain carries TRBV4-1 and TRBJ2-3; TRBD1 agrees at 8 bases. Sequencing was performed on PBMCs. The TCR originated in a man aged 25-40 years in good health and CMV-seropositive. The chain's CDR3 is CASSHPLLGQGSTDTQYF. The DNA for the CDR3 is TGCGCCAGCAGCCACCCATTGTTAGGACAGGGAAGCACAGATACGCAGTATTTT.